This T cell receptor (beta chain) was identified in a study of blood T cell repertoires in COVID-19. The wider study: There were acute and convalescent COVID-19 samples, and they came from the United States, Italy and Spain. Sources were T cells, B-cell-depleted T cells, or PBMCs; the material itself was cDNA or gDNA.

The authors' processing: Estimation of nucleated cell counts relied on the amplification of reference gene primers. Clones were read by immunoSEQ multiplex PCR, and TCRdb kept only the in-frame ones, dropping some. That table is the source of V, J and clone size, and D and trimming were worked out from the DNA. The sample lists tens of thousands of clones; roughly 89% were seen once. The CDR3 runs 14 residues. Germline lookup yields CDR1 KGHDR and CDR2 SFDVKD. With 2 bases removed from V and 2 bases from J, the gap between germline ends came to 9 bases. The chain has TRBV24-1 and TRBJ2-7; tentative D call: TRBD2 (6 bases). The receptor's source is a man aged 65 to 79 with active or convalescent COVID-19. Source material: peripheral blood. The CDR3, as DNA: TGTGCCACCAGTGATTCGCGGGGCACCTACGAGCAGTACTTC. Protein sequence: CATSDSRGTYEQYF.